The clone carrying this T cell receptor (beta chain) was recorded a few times. Each single cDNA molecule received a unique molecular identifier. TCRdb analysed the 5' RACE reads with MiXCR anew, one entry per CDR3 protein. The sample has some 73,000 distinct CDR3 sequences; approximately 12% are singletons. This sample was included in a study of early T cells in non-severe SARS-CoV-2 infection. Germline CDR1 SGHRS, CDR2 YFSETQ. The CDR3 is made up of 15 amino acids. V was cut by 0 bases and J by 6 bases, with 16 bases left in between. The specimen was whole blood. The V and J genes are TRBV5-1 and TRBJ2-7, with D unresolved. This TCR was recovered from an adult who was a healthcare worker with PCR-confirmed SARS-CoV-2 infection or an uninfected control (not recorded which). The DNA of the CDR3 is TGCGCCAGCAGCTTGGGGCCAGAGACCTACGTCGAGCAGTACTTC. Its protein is CASSLGPETYVEQYF.